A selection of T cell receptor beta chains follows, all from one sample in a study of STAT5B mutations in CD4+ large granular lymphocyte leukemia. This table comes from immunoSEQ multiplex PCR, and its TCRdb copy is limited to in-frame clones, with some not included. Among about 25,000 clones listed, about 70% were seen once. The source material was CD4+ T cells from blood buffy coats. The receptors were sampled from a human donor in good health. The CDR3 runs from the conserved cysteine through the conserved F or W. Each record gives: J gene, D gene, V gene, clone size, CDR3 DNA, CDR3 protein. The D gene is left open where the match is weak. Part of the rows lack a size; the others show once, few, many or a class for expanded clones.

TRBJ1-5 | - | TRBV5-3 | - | TGTGCCAGAAGCTTGGCAGGGTATGCCAATCAGCCCCAGCATTTT | CARSLAGYANQPQHF
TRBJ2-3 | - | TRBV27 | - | TGTGCCAGCAGTCCCACAGGTTTCGGAGATACGCAGTATTTT | CASSPTGFGDTQYF
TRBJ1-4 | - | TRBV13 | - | TGTGCCAGCAGCTTGAGACAACCTAATGAAAAACTGTTTTTT | CASSLRQPNEKLFF
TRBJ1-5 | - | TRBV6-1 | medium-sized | TGTGCCAGCAGTGACCAGACTCTACAGCCCCAGCATTTT | CASSDQTLQPQHF
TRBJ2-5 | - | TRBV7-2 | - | TGTGCCAGCAGCTTAGCGGGGGGGCTTACGGAGACCCAGTACTTC | CASSLAGGLTETQYF
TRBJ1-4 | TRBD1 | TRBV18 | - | TGTGCCAGCTCCCCGGGACAGCTCGCAACTAATGAAAAACTGTTTTTT | CASSPGQLATNEKLFF
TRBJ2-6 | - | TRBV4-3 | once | TGCGCCAGCAGCCCTGGTCCCTCTGGGGCCAACGTCCTGACTTTC | CASSPGPSGANVLTF
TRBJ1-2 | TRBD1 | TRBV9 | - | TGTGCCAGCAGCTTCGACAGGGGGCGCGGAAGCTACACCTTC | CASSFDRGRGSYTF
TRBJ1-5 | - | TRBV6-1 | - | TGTGCCAGCACAATGAAGGGTCTTAGCAATCAGCCCCAGCATTTT | CASTMKGLSNQPQHF
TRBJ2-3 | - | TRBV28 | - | TGTGCCAGCAGTTTGGGTAGCACAGATACGCAGTATTTT | CASSLGSTDTQYF
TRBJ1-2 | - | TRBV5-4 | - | TGTGCCAGCAGCTCGAATCGGGGGCAGAATGGCTACACCTTC | CASSSNRGQNGYTF
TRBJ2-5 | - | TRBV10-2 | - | TGCGCCAGCACGAGCCGGCTCCAAGAGACCCAGTACTTC | CASTSRLQETQYF
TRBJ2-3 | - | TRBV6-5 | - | TGTGCCAGCAGCCTAAATCAAAATACGCAGTATTTT | CASSLNQNTQYF
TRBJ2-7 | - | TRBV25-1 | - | TGTGCCAGCAGTGAAAGTAAGGGGCCCGGAGCCTACGAGCAGTACTTC | CASSESKGPGAYEQYF
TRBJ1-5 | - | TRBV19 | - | TGTGCCAGTACCCCCCAGTACCGGGACGGCCAGCCCCAGCATTTT | CASTPQYRDGQPQHF
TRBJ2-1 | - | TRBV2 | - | TGTGCCAGCAGTGAAGGGCTAGTGGTTGAGCAGTTCTTC | CASSEGLVVEQFF
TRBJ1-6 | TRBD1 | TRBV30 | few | TGTGCCTGGTCTCTCGGACAGGGTAATTCACCCCTCCACTTT | CAWSLGQGNSPLHF
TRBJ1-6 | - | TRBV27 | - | TGTGCCAGCAGGGGAACAGGCGCGATCTCACCCCTCCACTTT | CASRGTGAISPLHF
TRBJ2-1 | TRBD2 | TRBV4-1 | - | TGCGCCAGCAGCCCTTCAGAGCGGGAGCTCTACCTTGGTGAGCAGTTCTTC | CASSPSERELYLGEQFF
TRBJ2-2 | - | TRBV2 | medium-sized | TGTGCCAGCAGTGAGGGTCCCGGGGAGCTGTTTTTT | CASSEGPGELFF
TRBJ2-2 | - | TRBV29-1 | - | TGCAGCGTTGCCGTACAGGGAGACACCGGGGAGCTGTTTTTT | CSVAVQGDTGELFF
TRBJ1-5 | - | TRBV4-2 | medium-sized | TGTGCCAGCAGCCAAGATAAATCAGGGGCTGGCAATCAGCCCCAGCATTTT | CASSQDKSGAGNQPQHF
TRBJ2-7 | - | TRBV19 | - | TGTGCCAGTAGTAAACCGGGACAAAACTACGAGCAGTACTTC | CASSKPGQNYEQYF
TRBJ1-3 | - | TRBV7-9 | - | TGTGCCAGCAGCTCAATCCAACAGACTGGAAACACCATATATTTT | CASSSIQQTGNTIYF
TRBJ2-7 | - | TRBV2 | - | TGTGCCGGACTAACGGACCGAGCCTACGAGCAGTACTTC | CAGLTDRAYEQYF
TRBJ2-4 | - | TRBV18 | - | TGTGCCAGCTCACCCCCCGGATGGGGACGGGACATTCAGTACTTC | CASSPPGWGRDIQYF
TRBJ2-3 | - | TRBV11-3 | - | TGTGCCAGCAGCTTAGCGGCGGAAGATACGCAGTATTTT | CASSLAAEDTQYF
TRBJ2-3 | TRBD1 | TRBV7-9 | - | TGTGCCAGCAGCTTGACAGGGGGCACAGATACGCAGTATTTT | CASSLTGGTDTQYF
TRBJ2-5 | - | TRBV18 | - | TGTGCCAGCTCACCACAACAGAGAGAGACCCAGTACTTC | CASSPQQRETQYF
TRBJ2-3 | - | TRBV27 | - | TGTGCCAGCAGTTCATCTGGAGATACGCAGTATTTT | CASSSSGDTQYF
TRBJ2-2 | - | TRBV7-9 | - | TGTGCCAGCACCCCCCCGCGGATTAACACCGGGGAGCTGTTTTTT | CASTPPRINTGELFF
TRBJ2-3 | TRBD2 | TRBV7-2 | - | TGTGCCAGCAGCTTAGACCCTAGCGGGAGTGGGAGCACAGATACGCAGTATTTT | CASSLDPSGSGSTDTQYF
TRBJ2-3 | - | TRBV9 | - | TGTGCCAGCAGCGTAGGGCAGACAAGCACAGATACGCAGTATTTT | CASSVGQTSTDTQYF
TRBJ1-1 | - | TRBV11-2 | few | TGTGCCAGCAGCCCCCGGCGGAACACTGAAGCTTTCTTT | CASSPRRNTEAFF
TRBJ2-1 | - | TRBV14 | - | TGTGCCAGCAGCCAAGATAATGGAGAAGACATACTCCTTTACAATGAGCAGTTCTTC | CASSQDNGEDILLYNEQFF
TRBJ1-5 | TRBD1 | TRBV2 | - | TGTGCCAGCAGCAACCCGGGACAGAGGAATAGCAATCAGCCCCAGCATTTT | CASSNPGQRNSNQPQHF
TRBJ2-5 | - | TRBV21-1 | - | TGTGCCAGCAGCAAGATCCCCGAACAGAACCAAGAGACCCAGTACTTC | CASSKIPEQNQETQYF
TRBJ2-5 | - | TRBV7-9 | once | TGTGCCAGCGGCAGGGGAGGACAAGAGACCCAGTACTTC | CASGRGGQETQYF
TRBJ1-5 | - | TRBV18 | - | TGTGCCAGCTCACCAACCGGGCCGAATCAGCCCCAGCATTTT | CASSPTGPNQPQHF
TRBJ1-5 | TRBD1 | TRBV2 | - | TGTGCCAGCAGTCGCAGGGGGAGCAATCAGCCCCAGCATTTT | CASSRRGSNQPQHF
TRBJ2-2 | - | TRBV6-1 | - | TGTGCCAGCACGGGATTTGAGGGACGAGCCGGGGAGCTGTTTTTT | CASTGFEGRAGELFF
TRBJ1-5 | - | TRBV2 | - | TGTGCCAGCAGTGAATGGGGCGGGAGCAATCAGCCCCAGCATTTT | CASSEWGGSNQPQHF
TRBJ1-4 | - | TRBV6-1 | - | TGTGCCAGCAGTGCGGAGGCCCGGGAAAAACTGTTTTTT | CASSAEAREKLFF
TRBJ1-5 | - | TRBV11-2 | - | TGTGCCAGCAGCTTAGCCCCCCCAGACAATCAGCCCCAGCATTTT | CASSLAPPDNQPQHF
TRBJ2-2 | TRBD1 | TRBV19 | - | TGTGCCAGTAGACTCGCGACTGGGACAGGTCGCACCGGGGAGCTGTTTTTT | CASRLATGTGRTGELFF
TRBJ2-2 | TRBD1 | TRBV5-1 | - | TGCGCCAGCACGGGACAGGGATCTTACACCGGGGAGCTGTTTTTT | CASTGQGSYTGELFF
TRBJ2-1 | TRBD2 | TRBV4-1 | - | TGCGCCAGCAGCCAAGGAGGGTTAGCGGGAGGCTCCTACAATGAGCAGTTCTTC | CASSQGGLAGGSYNEQFF
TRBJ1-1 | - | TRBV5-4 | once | TGTGCCAGCAGCTTCAAGGAAAAGAACACTGAAGCTTTCTTT | CASSFKEKNTEAFF
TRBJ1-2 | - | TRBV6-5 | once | TGTGCCAGCGCATCTAAGAGTGGCAGGGGCTACACCTTC | CASASKSGRGYTF
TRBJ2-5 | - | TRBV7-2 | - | TGTGCCAGCAGCTTATGGGCGGGACAAGAGACCCAGTACTTC | CASSLWAGQETQYF
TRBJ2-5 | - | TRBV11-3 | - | TGTGCCAGCAGCCGCCGTTGGGACGGCCAAGAGACCCAGTACTTC | CASSRRWDGQETQYF
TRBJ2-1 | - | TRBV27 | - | TGTGCCAGCAGCCTCCCCGTGGGGGAGCAGTTCTTC | CASSLPVGEQFF
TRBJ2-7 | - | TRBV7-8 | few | TGTGCCAGCAGCTTAGCAAGGACAGCCCCTAACTACGAGCAGTACTTC | CASSLARTAPNYEQYF
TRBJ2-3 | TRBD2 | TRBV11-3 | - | TGTGCCAGCAGCCCCGGGACTAGCGAAGTAGATACGCAGTATTTT | CASSPGTSEVDTQYF
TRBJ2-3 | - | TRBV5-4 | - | TGTGCCAGCAGCTTGAGTAGTCAGATAATTTTCACAGATACGCAGTATTTT | CASSLSSQIIFTDTQYF